Below are 13 T cell receptor beta chains sequenced from a single sample in a study of blood T cells in healthy people across ages. A sample-barcoded 5' primer and a J-beta primer mix were used in a second PCR of roughly 6 to 11 cycles. TCRdb reprocessed the 5' RACE reads with MiXCR, giving one entry per CDR3 protein. The data contain about a million distinct CDR3 sequences, 35% to 40% of them singletons. The sample comprised blood. The receptors derive from a man aged 18 to 29 in good health.

The chain recombines TRBV9 with TRBJ1-5; no firm D call. V dropped 1 base and J dropped 4 bases, with 9 bases sitting between them. The CDR3 runs 14 residues. Germline lookup yields CDR1 SGDLS and CDR2 YYNGEE. In nucleotides, the CDR3 is TGTGCCAGCAGCGTAACGCCTGCGAATCAGCCCCAGCATTTT. Its protein is CASSVTPANQPQHF. Together with reference TRBV9 and TRBJ1-5, the CDR3 gives the full variable domain: DSGVTQTPKHLITATGQRVTLRCSPRSGDLSVYWYQQSLDQGLQFLIQYYNGEERAKGNILERFSAQQFPDLHSELNLSSLELGDSALYFCASSVTPANQPQHFGDGTRLSIL.

V and J are TRBV7-9 and TRBJ1-2; TRBD1 might be the D (6 bases). The V gene lost 5 bases and the J gene lost 5 bases, with 9 bases spanning the gap. The germline CDR1 and CDR2 sequences are SEHNR and FQNEAQ (reference sequence). The CDR3 runs 12 residues. The CDR3 sequence: CASSGQMYGYTF. The CDR3, as DNA: TGTGCCAGCAGCGGACAGATGTATGGCTACACCTTC.

Of note for this clonotype: Germline and junction disagree at one end, which may indicate a read error. The genes are TRBV29-1 and TRBJ1-2; D ambiguous. The CDR3 is made up of 15 amino acids. Germline CDR1 and CDR2: SQVTM and ANQGSEA. The CDR3 region is CSVAGSELLNYGYIF. CDR3 sequence (DNA): TGCAGCGTGGCGGGGTCCGAGCTCTTAAACTATGGCTACATCTTC.

This clonotype was seen ten or more times. The V gene is TRBV4-2, the J gene TRBJ2-1; D perhaps matches TRBD2 (5 bases). The CDR3 spans 14 residues. CDR1 is LGHNA and CDR2 is YNFKEQ in the germline V gene. V lost 2 bases and J lost 3, with 8 bases in between. The CDR3 loop reads CASSQKLDYNEQFF. The CDR3 DNA reads TGTGCCAGCAGCCAAAAACTAGACTACAATGAGCAGTTCTTC.

The chain is built from TRBV20-1 and TRBJ2-1, with D perhaps being TRBD1 or TRBD2 (5 bases each). The J call may not be correct, given that the DNA end is closer to TRBJ2-7. CDR3 length: 14 amino acids. Germline CDR1 DFQATT, CDR2 SNEGSKA (reference sequence). This CDR3 reads CSAPPGTNYNEQYF. The CDR3 coding sequence is TGCAGTGCCCCCCCCGGGACCAACTACAATGAGCAGTACTTC.

The chain couples TRBV6-2 or TRBV6-3 to TRBJ1-3; no clear D gene. Germline CDR1 reads MNHEY; CDR2 reads SVGEGT. CDR3 length: 14 amino acids. Trimming pared 6 bases from V and 4 bases from J, leaving 13 bases between. Written as DNA, the CDR3 is TGTGCCAGCAGATTGCCCGGGATGGGAAACACCATATATTTT. It translates to CASRLPGMGNTIYF.

This chain joins TRBV30 and TRBJ1-1, with D hard to call. CDR3 length equals 15 residues. Per the germline V gene, CDR1 is GTSNPN and CDR2 is SVGIG (reference sequence). V lost 2 bases to trimming and J lost 1 base, with 14 bases between them. The CDR3 is CAWSSSTWENTEAFF. Here the CDR3 DNA reads TGTGCCTGGAGTTCGTCGACTTGGGAGAACACTGAAGCTTTCTTT.

In its sample, this clonotype was seen once. This sequence joins TRBV29-1 and TRBJ1-6, with a tentative D call TRBD1 (5 bases). The CDR3 runs 13 residues. Germline V gene lookup returns CDR1 SQVTM and CDR2 ANQGSEA. V lost 4 bases to trimming and J lost 5 bases, with 9 bases between them. CDR3: CSVARDDNSPLHF. CDR3 DNA: TGCAGCGTTGCCCGGGACGATAATTCACCCCTCCACTTT.

This clonotype appeared a few times. This chain uses TRBV4-3 with TRBJ2-7; unclear D gene. The CDR3 runs 14 residues. Trimming left V 1 base short and J 5 bases short, with 12 bases between. Per the germline V gene, CDR1 is LGHNA and CDR2 is YSLEER. In DNA, the CDR3 is TGCGCCAGCAGCCAAGCGGTCGTTGGGGACGAGCAGTACTTC. Amino acid sequence: CASSQAVVGDEQYF.

The V call is TRBV11-1, the J call TRBJ2-4; no reliable D call. The J call could be wrong; TRBJ2-7 is a better fit for the DNA end. CDR3 size: 14 residues. The germline gives CDR1 SGHAT, CDR2 FQDESV (reference sequence). CDR3 sequence (DNA): TGTGCCAGCAGCTTAGCGACAAGGTCCCACGAGCAGTACTTC. Encoded protein: CASSLATRSHEQYF.

The CDR3 is CSVDSHNYGYTF. CDR3 nucleotides: TGCAGCGTTGATTCACACAACTATGGCTACACCTTC. The chain uses TRBV29-1 and TRBJ1-2, with D unresolved. Between the trimmed V and J ends, which lost 3 bases and 2 bases, there was a span of 7 bases. The length of the CDR3 is 12 residues. Per the germline V gene, CDR1 is SQVTM and CDR2 is ANQGSEA.

This clonotype was detected only a few times. V usage is TRBV14 and J usage is TRBJ2-3, with D uncertain. Trimming removed 0 bases from V and 2 bases from J, with 6 bases in between. This CDR3 region has 14 residues. Looked up from germline, CDR1 is SGHDN and CDR2 is FVKESK. Here the CDR3 DNA reads TGTGCCAGCAGCCAAGACAGGTACACAGATACGCAGTATTTT. Protein sequence: CASSQDRYTDTQYF.

DNA for the CDR3: TGTGCCAGCAGCTCGAGGGGGACAGGGAAGAGGGAAAAACTGTTTTTT. Its protein product is CASSSRGTGKREKLFF. J is TRBJ1-4 and V is TRBV7-2; 9 bases align to TRBD1. Looked up from germline, CDR1 is SGHTA and CDR2 is FQGNSA. The V segment lost 4 bases and the J segment 8 bases; nucleotides outside the gene matches: 11. This CDR3 has 16 residues.